The 19 T cell receptor beta chains below were found in one sample sequenced in a study of technical replicates of blood from a few donors (dated by TCRdb to 2016 to 2017). The library was prepared using the immunoSEQ multiplex PCR assay. What TCRdb holds here is the immuneACCESS table cut down to in-frame rearrangements. Part of the clones is not present; checked against another copy, under half of the missing clones reflect an unresolved V gene, and the others are unexplained. The sample table records 60,000 to 80,000 clones; around nine tenths of these occur just once. The ten largest clones represent roughly 4.9% of the sample. Specimen: PBMCs. Receptors were obtained from a human donor in good health. Some clones in this sample may be carry-over from other donors' samples.

This chain connects TRBV13 to TRBJ2-2, with TRBD2 matching 13 bases. V trimming: 4 bases; J trimming: 6 bases; junction bases outside the gene matches: 5. CDR1 is PRHDT, CDR2 FYEKMQ, per germline (reference sequence). The CDR3 loop spans 16 amino acids. The CDR3: CASSSRLAGGPGELFF. The CDR3 coding sequence is TGTGCCAGCAGCTCCAGACTAGCGGGGGGCCCCGGGGAGCTGTTTTTT.

V and J are TRBV18 and TRBJ2-7, with TRBD1 matching over 9 bases. V lost 3 bases and J lost 1; bases outside the gene matches: 1. The CDR3 has 14 amino acids. Germline V lookup: CDR1 KGHSH, CDR2 LQKENI. The CDR3 DNA reads as TGTGCCAGCTCACCCGGACAGGGGTCCTACGAGCAGTACTTC. It encodes CASSPGQGSYEQYF. The entire variable domain, with the rest obtained from reference TRBV18 and TRBJ2-7, is as follows: NAGVMQNPRHLVRRRGQEARLRCSPMKGHSHVYWYRQLPEEGLKFMVYLQKENIIDESGMPKERFSAEFPKEGPSILRIQQVVRGDSAAYFCASSPGQGSYEQYFGPGTRLTVT.

This clone was counted a single time. The V call is TRBV14, the J call TRBJ2-7; D possibly corresponds to TRBD1 (6 bases). Germline V gives CDR1 SGHDN, CDR2 FVKESK. V gave up 2 bases and J gave up 3 bases, with 11 bases separating them. The CDR3 is made up of 14 amino acids. The CDR3 DNA reads as TGTGCCAGCAGCCAATTAACAGGGAACTACGAGCAGTACTTC. It translates to CASSQLTGNYEQYF.

This clone was observed a single time. The V and J genes are TRBV7-2 and TRBJ2-3; D gene uncertain. CDR1 and CDR2 (germline): SGHTA, FQGNSA. The CDR3 is made up of 15 amino acids. Trimming removed 1 base at V and 1 base at J, with 9 bases between. CDR3 region: CASSLDSSRTDTQYF. The CDR3 DNA is TGTGCCAGCAGCTTAGACTCCTCCCGCACAGATACGCAGTATTTT. The variable domain in full, completed from reference TRBV7-2 and TRBJ2-3, reads GAGVSQSPSNKVTEKGKDVELRCDPISGHTALYWYRQSLGQGLEFLIYFQGNSAPDKSGLPSDRFSAERTGGSVSTLTIQRTQQEDSAVYLCASSLDSSRTDTQYFGPGTRLTVL.

The chain carries TRBV5-1 and TRBJ2-7, with D possibly TRBD2 on 6 matching bases. The CDR3 runs 15 residues. Germline V gene sequence: CDR1 SGHRS, CDR2 YFSETQ. Trimming shortened V by 4 bases and J by 4 bases, and 18 bases separated the two germline ends. CDR3 residues: CASSNQQGGQYEQYF. The CDR3 DNA follows: TGCGCCAGCAGCAACCAGCAGGGAGGTCAGTACGAGCAGTACTTC.

This chain links TRBV19 with TRBJ2-2; perhaps TRBD2 as D (5 bases). The CDR3 totals 15 residues. CDR1 LNHDA and CDR2 SQIVND come from the germline V gene (reference sequence). V dropped 6 bases and J dropped 1 base, with 12 bases sitting between them. CDR3 DNA sequence: TGTGCCAGTAGCCCTGCTCGGGGGAACACCGGGGAGCTGTTTTTT. The encoded protein is CASSPARGNTGELFF.

The genes are TRBV11-2 and TRBJ2-7, with 9 positions matching TRBD1. The germline CDR1 and CDR2 sequences are SGHAT and FQNNGV. V lost 4 bases and J lost 3; bases outside the gene matches: 10. The CDR3 spans 16 residues. CDR3 amino acids: CASSSPVDRGLYEQYF. CDR3 bases: TGTGCCAGCAGCTCCCCGGTGGACAGGGGCCTCTACGAGCAGTACTTC.

The chain joins TRBV6-1 to TRBJ2-7; 12 nucleotides align to TRBD1. This CDR3 region has 13 residues. CDR1 MNHNS and CDR2 SASEGT come from the germline V gene. The V gene end was trimmed by 9 bases and the J gene end by 9 bases; junction bases not matched to a gene: 9. As DNA, the CDR3 is TGTGCCAGTCATCCGGGACAGGGGGCACGGCAGTACTTC. Translating it yields CASHPGQGARQYF.

The gene calls are TRBV4-2 and TRBJ2-3, with TRBD2 matching 9 bases. Germline V gene lookup returns CDR1 LGHNA and CDR2 YNFKEQ. V trimming: 0 bases; J trimming: 6 bases; junction bases outside the gene matches: 13. The CDR3 has 18 amino acids. DNA of the CDR3: TGTGCCAGCAGCCAAGAGGGCTATAGCGGGGGACCCCACGATACGCAGTATTTT. As protein: CASSQEGYSGGPHDTQYF.

The rearrangement uses TRBV4-1 and TRBJ1-1; a possible D gene is TRBD1 (6 bases). The CDR3 contains 14 residues. Germline V gives CDR1 MGHRA, CDR2 YSYEKL. V dropped 4 bases and J dropped 2 bases, with 11 bases sitting between them. The CDR3 reads CASSPQGRNTEAFF. The CDR3 DNA is TGCGCCAGCAGCCCACAGGGAAGAAACACTGAAGCTTTCTTT.

The chain links TRBV11-2 to TRBJ1-6; the D gene is possibly TRBD1 (5 bases). Germline V gene lookup returns CDR1 SGHAT and CDR2 FQNNGV. V lost 6 bases, J lost 0 bases, and 9 bases lay in between. This CDR3 has 15 residues. CDR3 in amino acids: CASRGLSSYNSPLHF. In DNA form, the CDR3 reads TGTGCCAGCAGGGGGCTGAGCTCCTATAATTCACCCCTCCACTTT.

The chain recombines TRBV7-8 with TRBJ2-5; 7 nucleotides line up with TRBD1. Germline V gene data show CDR1 as SGHVS and CDR2 as FQNEAQ. There are 15 residues in the CDR3. The ends lost 1 base at V and 4 bases at J; junction bases unmatched: 6. The CDR3 is CASSLESRGLETQYF. The CDR3 bases are TGTGCCAGCAGCTTAGAGTCGAGGGGGCTAGAGACCCAGTACTTC. Filled out from reference TRBV7-8 and TRBJ2-5, the complete variable domain reads GAGVSQSPRYKVAKRGQDVALRCDPISGHVSLFWYQQALGQGPEFLTYFQNEAQLDKSGLPSDRFFAERPEGSVSTLKIQRTQQEDSAVYLCASSLESRGLETQYFGPGTRLLVL.

The rearrangement links TRBV5-1 to TRBJ1-1, with D perhaps matching TRBD1 (5 bases). This CDR3 is 15 amino acids long. Germline V gene sequence: CDR1 SGHRS, CDR2 YFSETQ. Trimming took off 1 base at V and 4 bases at J, with 14 bases between the two ends. For the CDR3, the DNA is TGCGCCAGCAGCTTGCGGTTGGGGGGAAGCACTGAAGCTTTCTTT. This codes for CASSLRLGGSTEAFF. Complete variable domain (other parts from reference TRBV5-1 and TRBJ1-1): KAGVTQTPRYLIKTRGQQVTLSCSPISGHRSVSWYQQTPGQGLQFLFEYFSETQRNKGNFPGRFSGRQFSNSRSEMNVSTLELGDSALYLCASSLRLGGSTEAFFGQGTRLTVV.

V and J are TRBV18 and TRBJ2-1; D not resolved. The CDR3 has 13 residues. Germline loops: CDR1 KGHSH, CDR2 LQKENI. The V and J ends lost 1 base and 4 bases respectively, with 5 bases between them. The CDR3 loop is CASSPQAYNEQFF. CDR3 nucleotides: TGTGCCAGCTCACCACAAGCTTACAATGAGCAGTTCTTC. Full variable domain (rest looked up from reference TRBV18 and TRBJ2-1): NAGVMQNPRHLVRRRGQEARLRCSPMKGHSHVYWYRQLPEEGLKFMVYLQKENIIDESGMPKERFSAEFPKEGPSILRIQQVVRGDSAAYFCASSPQAYNEQFFGPGTRLTVL.

The chain employs TRBV19 and TRBJ2-6; 7 bases are shared with TRBD2. The CDR3 contains 16 residues. Looked up from germline, CDR1 is LNHDA and CDR2 is SQIVND (reference sequence). Trimming cost V 8 bases and J 2 bases; bases outside gene matches: 9. CDR3: CASSLWGGPGANVLTF. CDR3 coding DNA: TGTGCCAGTTCCCTGTGGGGGGGTCCTGGGGCCAACGTCCTGACTTTC.

This chain connects TRBV29-1 to TRBJ2-2, with a tentative D call TRBD2 (6 bases). The ends were cut back, 5 bases at V and 6 bases at J, with 13 bases in the middle. CDR1 is SQVTM and CDR2 is ANQGSEA in the germline V gene. The CDR3 is 13 amino acids. CDR3 sequence (DNA): TGCAGCGTTCAACATACGGGGGCCGGGGAGCTGTTTTTT. The encoded protein is CSVQHTGAGELFF.

The rearrangement links TRBV5-1 to TRBJ1-1; D not certain. This CDR3 is built from 15 residues. Germline V gives CDR1 SGHRS, CDR2 YFSETQ. Trimming removed 6 bases at V and 2 bases at J, with 17 bases between. CDR3 sequence: CASKRTGIDNTEAFF. The CDR3 DNA sequence: TGCGCCAGCAAGAGGACGGGAATTGACAACACTGAAGCTTTCTTT.

The J gene is TRBJ1-5, the V gene TRBV2, with D uncertain. V was clipped by 7 bases and J by 3 bases, with 10 bases between them. From germline, CDR1 is SNHLY and CDR2 FYNNEI. The CDR3 has 13 residues. CDR3 loop: CASTPGPNQPQHF. DNA of the CDR3: TGTGCCAGCACACCGGGTCCCAATCAGCCCCAGCATTTT.

This rearrangement joins TRBV7-3 to TRBJ2-3; D remains ambiguous. The CDR3 spans 15 residues. Germline CDR1 SGHTA, CDR2 FQGTGA. V gave up 3 bases and J gave up 1 base, with 11 bases separating them. The CDR3 sequence is CASSLVGAGTDTQYF. Written as DNA, the CDR3 is TGTGCCAGCAGCTTGGTCGGAGCCGGCACAGATACGCAGTATTTT.